This TCR beta chain was identified during a study of T cell clones after liver transplantation. This CDR3 is built from 14 residues. Trimming shortened V by 2 bases and J by 4 bases, and 11 bases separated the two germline ends. Germline CDR1 is MNHEY and CDR2 is SMNVEV (reference sequence). Profiled with immunoSEQ multiplex PCR; TCRdb holds only in-frame clones, not every one. The sample shows about 20,000 clones, about four fifths of them seen only once. This receptor was obtained from a human patient who received a liver transplant. The T cells may come from the graft donor. The genes are TRBV27 and TRBJ1-2; D unresolved. This material consisted of CD8+ T cells from blood, taken more than 53 months after liver transplant. CDR3 protein: CASSLRFDIYGYTF. CDR3 coding DNA: TGTGCCAGCAGTTTAAGGTTCGACATCTATGGCTACACCTTC.